The clone carrying this T cell receptor (beta chain) was recorded once. As originally analysed: By means of reference gene primer amplification, nucleated cell counts were estimated. Assay used: immunoSEQ multiplex PCR; TCRdb lists only in-frame clones, some missing. D and trimming come from the DNA, and the V and J calls and clone size come from that table. The top ten clones hold over 2% of a sample with around 270,000 clones, around 87% of them seen once. The CDR3 length is 17 residues. The data were obtained in a study of blood T cell repertoires in COVID-19. Overall study context: Both acute and convalescent COVID-19 samples were obtained from the United States, Italy and Spain. The cDNA or gDNA used as material had been derived from T cells, B-cell-depleted T cells, or PBMCs.

The TCR comes from a woman between 50 and 59 years old with acute or convalescent COVID-19. The genes are TRBV21-1 and TRBJ2-3; no DNA check was done on the table's D call, TRBD2. TRBV21-1 is reported as a pseudogene. Sample: peripheral blood. CDR3 sequence (DNA): TGTGCCAGCAGCAAAGTACGTAGCACCTCTAGCACAGATACGCAGTATTTT. It codes for CASSKVRSTSSTDTQYF.